The source of this TCR beta chain is a study of CXCR3-negative and CXCR3-positive naive CD8 T cells. Study context: Some 130 million TRB reads were obtained in total, which works out to about 1.5 +/- 0.3 million per library.

The CDR3 consists of 15 residues. CDR1 is SGHRS and CDR2 is YFSETQ in the germline V gene. In regard to this clonotype: Its antigen is unidentified.

Whole-study findings and limits: Cryopreservation partially decreased CXCR3 expression, and most assays used fresh PBMCs. TRB CDR3s of CXCR3-positive naive cells were more hydrophobic than those of CXCR3-negative naive cells. Naive CXCR3-negative and CXCR3-positive cells had similar TRBV-TRBJ usage; memory differed.

A CD45RO-CCR7+CD27+CD95- profile was what naive CD8+ T cells displayed. Each TRB cDNA library was prepared by 5' RACE (with UMI labels). TCRdb reprocessed the 5' RACE reads and reports one entry per CDR3 protein, with no DNA. Reported are about 120,000 distinct CDR3 sequences; the ten largest clones contain about 0.62%. The material sequenced was naive CXCR3+ CD8+ T cells from blood. As to subset: CD45RO-CCR7+CD27+CD95- naive CD8+ T cells expressing CXCR3 (TNR3+). This chain links TRBV5-1 with TRBJ2-7; TCRdb outputs TRBD1, but without DNA this stays unchecked. This TCR was sampled from a human donor in good health. Some clones in this sample may be carry-over from other donors' samples. The CDR3 is CASSFRQGSSYEQYF. Looking up the rest from reference TRBV5-1 and TRBJ2-7 gives the full variable domain: KAGVTQTPRYLIKTRGQQVTLSCSPISGHRSVSWYQQTPGQGLQFLFEYFSETQRNKGNFPGRFSGRQFSNSRSEMNVSTLELGDSALYLCASSFRQGSSYEQYFGPGTRLTVT.